The 27 T cell receptor beta chains below were found in one sample sequenced in a study of T cell clonality in common variable immunodeficiency. The study, taken as a whole, reports: Reportedly, TCR beta sequences from common variable immunodeficiency showed fewer deletions and N-nucleotide insertions.

These receptors are not linked to any known antigen. Sequencing was performed with immunoSEQ multiplex PCR; in TCRdb, only in-frame clones are kept and a portion is missing. The table records fewer than 35,000 clones without singletons, the ten largest covering around 5.9%. The sequenced material came from peripheral blood mononuclear cells. The receptors derive from a human donor with common variable immunodeficiency.

This clone was observed a few times. With the read ending 3 residues before the CDR3 end, the germline J gene is used to fill in that end. The chain recombines TRBV6-1 with TRBJ2-7; D may be TRBD1 (5 bases). Germline loops: CDR1 MNHNS, CDR2 SASEGT. Trimming pared 1 base from V and 2 bases from J, leaving 9 bases between. The CDR3 contains 14 residues. This chain's CDR3 is CASSEEGIPYEQYF. The DNA read from the CDR3 is TGTGCCAGCAGTGAAGAGGGGATCCCCTACGAG.

For this clone: The read is 3 residues too short to cover the CDR3 end, so that end is filled in from the germline J gene. This chain joins TRBV11-2 and TRBJ2-1; perhaps TRBD2 as D (5 bases). Germline V gives CDR1 SGHAT, CDR2 FQNNGV. CDR3 length equals 14 residues. Trimming stripped 1 base from V and 3 bases from J, with 7 bases between. The CDR3 loop is CASSLAGYYNEQFF. Partial CDR3 DNA: TGTGCCAGCAGCTTAGCGGGGTACTACAATGAG.

In this sample, this clone turned up a few times. The CDR3 end is not reached by the read, which stops 3 residues before it; the germline J gene fills it in. The rearrangement joins TRBV2 to TRBJ1-1; D unresolved. Trimming shortened V by 4 bases and J by 7 bases, and 4 bases separated the two germline ends. CDR1 and CDR2 (germline): SNHLY, FYNNEI. The CDR3 spans 10 residues. The CDR3 reads CASSAGEAFF. CDR3 DNA, as far as it was read: TGTGCCAGCAGTGCAGGTGAA.

This clone is medium-sized within its sample. The CDR3 end falls 3 residues outside the read, so it is completed with the germline J gene. This rearrangement joins TRBV29-1 to TRBJ1-1, with D maybe TRBD1 (5 bases). Germline loops: CDR1 SQVTM, CDR2 ANQGSEA. The CDR3 consists of 12 residues. The germline V and J ends were trimmed by 4 bases and 0 bases, with 6 bases remaining between them. CDR3 bases read: TGCAGCGTTGGGACATTGAACACTGAA. Encoded protein: CSVGTLNTE. The whole CDR3 sequence is CSVGTLNTEAFF.

This clone has only a few counts. The CDR3 is cut off 3 residues early in the read; its end comes from the germline J gene. The chain uses TRBV11-2 and TRBJ1-1; 7 positions match TRBD1. Trimming took 4 bases from V and 5 from J; bases not matched to a gene: 10. The CDR3 sequence is 15 residues long. Germline V gene data show CDR1 as SGHAT and CDR2 as FQNNGV. The CDR3 reads CASSSTNRGGTEAFF. CDR3 DNA, as far as it was read: TGTGCCAGCAGCTCTACAAACAGGGGTGGGACTGAA.

This clone was seen repeatedly, ten times or more. The DNA ends 3 residues before the CDR3 does, and the rest of the CDR3 is filled in from the germline J gene. The rearrangement joins TRBV15 to TRBJ2-7; D possibly corresponds to TRBD1 (6 bases). The V gene's germline CDR1 is LNHNV and CDR2 YYDKDF (reference sequence). The CDR3 has 13 amino acids. V was clipped by 6 bases and J by 3 bases, with 12 bases between them. Here the CDR3 reads CATSRDINYEQYF. The CDR3 bases that were read are TGTGCCACCAGTCGGGACATAAACTACGAG.

Worth noting for this clone: The CDR3 end falls 3 residues outside the read, so it is completed with the germline J gene. V and J are TRBV7-9 and TRBJ1-1, with D uncertain. The V and J ends lost 5 bases and 7 bases respectively, with 11 bases between them. The CDR3 spans 12 residues. Germline V gene sequence: CDR1 SEHNR, CDR2 FQNEAQ (reference sequence). The CDR3 is CASSLGFGEAFF. The sequenced CDR3 bases are TGTGCCAGCAGCCTCGGGTTTGGTGAA.

This clone was seen only a few times. The CDR3 extends 3 residues past the end of the read, so its final part is completed from the germline J gene. This chain connects TRBV19 to TRBJ1-1; a possible D gene is TRBD1 (6 bases). Germline lookup yields CDR1 LNHDA and CDR2 SQIVND (reference sequence). This CDR3 is built from 13 residues. The part of the CDR3 DNA that was read is TGTGCCAGTAGTGGGGGCAGGGAGATTTGG. Translating gives CASSGGREIW. The entire CDR3 sequence reads CASSGGREIWAFF.

This clone has a handful of counts. The read ends 3 residues before the CDR3 terminus; that terminus is restored from the germline J gene. V is TRBV19 and J is TRBJ1-1; D remains ambiguous. Germline values: CDR1 LNHDA, CDR2 SQIVND (reference sequence). The V gene lost 3 bases and the J gene lost 3 bases, with 8 bases spanning the gap. This CDR3 contains 13 residues. CDR3 bases read: TGTGCCAGTAGTATCGCGAGGGACACTGAA. As protein: CASSIARDTE. The entire CDR3 is CASSIARDTEAFF.

This clone has a count of ten or more. The CDR3 extends 3 residues past the end of the read, so its final part is completed from the germline J gene. V gene TRBV20-1 combines with J gene TRBJ2-7, with 9 bases identical to TRBD1. The germline V gene encodes CDR1 DFQATT and CDR2 SNEGSKA (reference sequence). CDR3 length: 17 residues. Unmatched junction bases numbered 13, after V lost 1 base and J lost 3 bases. Incomplete CDR3 DNA: TGCAGTGCTAGAGTGGAGGGACAGGGTTATTCTTTCTACGAG. This translates into CSARVEGQGYSFYE. The full CDR3 protein reads CSARVEGQGYSFYEQYF.

This clone was counted only a few times. The CDR3 end lies 3 residues beyond the end of the read and is filled in from the germline J gene. Distinct nucleotide sequences in the sample also encode this CDR3. The chain carries TRBV7-7 and TRBJ2-5, with a tentative D call TRBD1 (6 bases). Germline V gives CDR1 SSHAT, CDR2 FNYEAQ (reference sequence). V lost 4 bases and J lost 5, with 14 bases in between. The CDR3 consists of 14 residues. The chain's CDR3 is CASSSRGGGETQYF. CDR3 DNA, as far as it was read: TGTGCCAGCAGCTCCCGAGGTGGGGGCGAGACC.

This clone has just a few counts. The read terminates 3 residues before the CDR3 end, so the remaining end is supplied by the germline J gene. The chain uses TRBV20-1 and TRBJ2-5, with 12 bases matching TRBD2. With 3 bases clipped from V and 5 bases from J, the junction kept 7 bases outside the gene matches. Germline CDR1 is DFQATT and CDR2 is SNEGSKA (reference sequence). The CDR3 contains 15 residues. CDR3 residues: CSASLAGGGWETQYF. CDR3 DNA (partial): TGCAGTGCTAGCCTAGCGGGGGGGGGATGGGAGACC.

As to this clone: The missing CDR3 end, 3 residues past where the read stops, is filled in from the germline J gene. The chain uses TRBV7-2 and TRBJ2-1, with TRBD2 matching over 8 bases. The germline gives CDR1 SGHTA, CDR2 FQGNSA. The CDR3 covers 15 residues. V lost 2 bases, J lost 9 bases, and 9 bases stayed unmatched. The sequenced CDR3 bases are TGTGCCAGCAGCTTATCAGCGGGAGTAACCAGTGAG. The encoded protein is CASSLSAGVTSE. The CDR3 as a whole reads CASSLSAGVTSEQFF.

The CDR3 protein is CASTSGGRGEKLFF. The covered CDR3 bases are TGTGCCAGCACCTCGGGGGGGCGAGGTGAAAAA. The V and J genes are TRBV7-9 and TRBJ1-4; tentatively, D is TRBD1 (6 bases). The read comes to an end 3 residues before the CDR3 does, leaving the germline J gene to fill in the end. The CDR3 is 14 residues long. Germline V gene lookup returns CDR1 SEHNR and CDR2 FQNEAQ (reference sequence). V was clipped by 7 bases and J by 7 bases, with 16 bases between them. Looking up the rest from reference TRBV7-9 and TRBJ1-4 gives the full variable domain: DTGVSQNPRHKITKRGQNVTFRCDPISEHNRLYWYRQTLGQGPEFLTYFQNEAQLEKSRLLSDRFSAERPKGSFSTLEIQRTEQGDSAMYLCASTSGGRGEKLFFGSGTQLSVL.

In its sample, this clone was seen many times. The CDR3 is cut off 3 residues early in the read; its end comes from the germline J gene. The rearrangement links TRBV18 to TRBJ2-3; 8 bases match TRBD1. V shed 1 base and J 2 bases; nucleotides not matched to a gene: 8. From germline, CDR1 is KGHSH and CDR2 LQKENI. This CDR3 has 17 amino acids. CDR3 region: CASSPLPATGDTDTQYF. Incomplete CDR3 DNA: TGTGCCAGCTCACCACTCCCTGCGACAGGGGACACAGATACG.

Ten or more counts support this clone. The CDR3 goes on 3 residues after the read ends, and that part is filled in from the germline J gene. V and J are TRBV19 and TRBJ2-4; 10 bases align to TRBD2. There are 12 residues in the CDR3. CDR1 is LNHDA, CDR2 SQIVND, per germline (reference sequence). The CDR3 protein is CASTQRGGRQYF. CDR3 DNA, as far as it was read: TGTGCCAGTACACAGCGGGGGGGCCGT.

Of note for this clone: The observed sequence ends 3 residues before the CDR3 terminus, with the missing tail filled in from the germline J gene. This chain links TRBV7-8 with TRBJ1-5; D gene uncertain. There are 12 residues in the CDR3. The germline CDR1 and CDR2 sequences are SGHVS and FQNEAQ. The V and J ends lost 5 bases and 3 bases respectively, with 5 bases between them. This chain's CDR3 is CASSLSNQPQHF. CDR3 DNA (partial): TGTGCCAGCAGCCTATCCAATCAGCCC.

With respect to this clone: The sequenced fragment ends 3 residues before the CDR3 boundary, so the rest is inferred from the germline J gene. The rearrangement uses TRBV6-2 or TRBV6-3 and TRBJ2-2; D unclear. V lost 2 bases, J lost 2 bases, and 6 bases lay in between. Per the germline V gene, CDR1 is MNHEY and CDR2 is SVGEGT. This CDR3 is built from 14 residues. CDR3 amino acids: CASSYTGNTGELFF. The CDR3 bases that were read are TGTGCCAGCAGTTACACGGGTAACACCGGGGAG.

CDR3 DNA, as far as it was read: TGTGCCAGCAGCCCGGGTACCGACTACGAG. Translated, it gives CASSPGTDYE. The whole CDR3 sequence reads CASSPGTDYEQYF. The V and J genes are TRBV7-9 and TRBJ2-7; D gene uncertain. The observed sequence ends 3 residues before the CDR3 terminus, with the missing tail filled in from the germline J gene. CDR3 length: 13 amino acids. V was trimmed by 5 bases and J by 3 bases, leaving 11 bases between them. Germline loops: CDR1 SEHNR, CDR2 FQNEAQ (reference sequence).

A word on this clone: From the germline J gene comes the end of the CDR3, since the read stops 3 residues before it. The chain uses TRBV7-9 and TRBJ2-7, with 10 bases lining up with TRBD2. This CDR3 region has 15 residues. V shed 3 bases and J 6 bases; nucleotides not matched to a gene: 8. Germline V gives CDR1 SEHNR, CDR2 FQNEAQ (reference sequence). CDR3 DNA, as far as it was read: TGTGCCAGCAGCTTTCGAGCGGGGGGGCCGGGCGAG. Its protein is CASSFRAGGPGE. The full CDR3 protein is CASSFRAGGPGEQYF. The full variable domain, rest sourced from reference TRBV7-9 and TRBJ2-7, is DTGVSQNPRHKITKRGQNVTFRCDPISEHNRLYWYRQTLGQGPEFLTYFQNEAQLEKSRLLSDRFSAERPKGSFSTLEIQRTEQGDSAMYLCASSFRAGGPGEQYFGPGTRLTVT.

This clone was seen repeatedly, ten times or more. The read is 3 residues too short to cover the CDR3 end, so that end is filled in from the germline J gene. The V gene is TRBV6-4, the J gene TRBJ1-1; 7 nucleotides agree with TRBD1. From germline, CDR1 is MRHNA and CDR2 SNTAGT. V was clipped by 6 bases and J by 0 bases; unmatched bases: 13. The CDR3 covers 17 residues. The chain's CDR3 is CASRDPTGISMNTEAFF. CDR3 DNA, as far as it was read: TGTGCCAGCAGGGACCCGACAGGGATTAGCATGAACACTGAA.

CDR3 DNA, as far as it was read: TGTGCCAGCAGCGCTCGGGACAGGGGCCCCTACGAG. Its protein product is CASSARDRGPYE. Given in full, the CDR3 is CASSARDRGPYEQYF. The rearrangement joins TRBV11-2 to TRBJ2-7; 10 bases are shared with TRBD1. The read comes to an end 3 residues before the CDR3 does, leaving the germline J gene to fill in the end. Germline trimming cut 5 bases from V and 2 bases from J; bases unmatched to any gene: 6. The CDR3 has 15 amino acids. CDR1 and CDR2 from the germline V gene are SGHAT and FQNNGV. Based on the CDR3 plus reference TRBV11-2 and TRBJ2-7, the full variable domain is EAGVAQSPRYKIIEKRQSVAFWCNPISGHATLYWYQQILGQGPKLLIQFQNNGVVDDSQLPKDRFSAERLKGVDSTLKIQPAKLEDSAVYLCASSARDRGPYEQYFGPGTRLTVT.

Ten or more counts support this clone. The DNA ends 3 residues before the CDR3 does, and the rest of the CDR3 is filled in from the germline J gene. The J gene is TRBJ2-5, the V gene TRBV19, with 8 bases identical to TRBD2. The V gene end was trimmed by 4 bases and the J gene end by 2 bases; junction bases not matched to a gene: 9. CDR1 LNHDA and CDR2 SQIVND come from the germline V gene (reference sequence). This CDR3 has 16 residues. CDR3 protein: CASSTLSGTLQETQYF. CDR3 bases read: TGTGCCAGTAGTACACTTAGCGGGACGCTACAAGAGACC. Complete variable domain (other parts from reference TRBV19 and TRBJ2-5): DGGITQSPKYLFRKEGQNVTLSCEQNLNHDAMYWYRQDPGQGLRLIYYSQIVNDFQKGDIAEGYSVSREKKESFPLTVTSAQKNPTAFYLCASSTLSGTLQETQYFGPGTRLLVL.

Many counts were recorded for this clone. The read gets to within 3 residues of the CDR3 end, and the germline J gene fills in the rest. The chain links TRBV5-1 to TRBJ2-3; the match to TRBD1 covers 9 bases. From germline, CDR1 is SGHRS and CDR2 YFSETQ. V was pared by 3 bases and J by 1 base, with 6 bases of the junction left unmatched. The CDR3 contains 16 residues. CDR3 sequence: CASSYRGREGTDTQYF. The DNA read from the CDR3 is TGCGCCAGCAGCTACAGGGGGCGCGAAGGCACAGATACG. The full variable domain, in which reference TRBV5-1 and TRBJ2-3 provide the parts outside the CDR3, is KAGVTQTPRYLIKTRGQQVTLSCSPISGHRSVSWYQQTPGQGLQFLFEYFSETQRNKGNFPGRFSGRQFSNSRSEMNVSTLELGDSALYLCASSYRGREGTDTQYFGPGTRLTVL.

This clone was recorded at least ten times. The read stops 3 residues short of the end of the CDR3; the missing end is completed from the germline J gene. The V gene is TRBV15, the J gene TRBJ1-2; tentatively, D is TRBD1 (6 bases). Germline lookup yields CDR1 LNHNV and CDR2 YYDKDF (reference sequence). V was pared by 5 bases and J by 7 bases, with 11 bases between. The CDR3 contains 12 residues. The CDR3 reads CATSRNRAGYTF. The sequenced part of the CDR3 DNA is TGTGCCACCAGCCGTAACAGGGCTGGC.

This clone has a handful of counts. With the read ending 3 residues before the CDR3 end, the germline J gene is used to fill in that end. The gene calls are TRBV30 and TRBJ2-5, with a possible D match to TRBD2 (6 bases). V was clipped by 6 bases and J by 5 bases, with 22 bases between them. The CDR3 length is 15 residues. CDR1 and CDR2 (germline): GTSNPN, SVGIG (reference sequence). The sequenced CDR3 bases are TGTGCCTGCACCCGCCAGCGGGTCGTAGGGGAGACC. It specifies CACTRQRVVGET. The CDR3 as a whole reads CACTRQRVVGETQYF.

With regard to this clone: The read ends 3 residues shy of where the CDR3 ends; the end is completed using the germline J gene. The chain employs TRBV7-2 and TRBJ2-5; D is possibly TRBD1 (5 bases). The CDR3 is 14 residues long. Deletions cut 4 bases from V and 4 bases from J, with 13 bases between. The germline V gene encodes CDR1 SGHTA and CDR2 FQGNSA. CDR3 bases read: TGTGCCAGCAGCTCCGCCGTGGGGCTAGAGACC. Translated: CASSSAVGLET. The full-length CDR3 reads as CASSSAVGLETQYF. The variable domain in full, with the rest retrieved from reference TRBV7-2 and TRBJ2-5, is GAGVSQSPSNKVTEKGKDVELRCDPISGHTALYWYRQSLGQGLEFLIYFQGNSAPDKSGLPSDRFSAERTGGSVSTLTIQRTQQEDSAVYLCASSSAVGLETQYFGPGTRLLVL.